Shown below are 3 T cell receptor beta chains from a single sample sequenced in a study of blood T cell repertoires in COVID-19. Profiled with immunoSEQ multiplex PCR; TCRdb holds only in-frame clones, not every one. The sample holds about 120,000 clones; about 89% are singletons and the top ten take about 18%. Sequenced: peripheral blood. The receptor set was obtained from a human donor with acute or convalescent COVID-19. The donor label of this sample is uncertain.

The V call is TRBV5-1, the J call TRBJ2-1, with 10 bases that match TRBD2. Per the germline V gene, CDR1 is SGHRS and CDR2 is YFSETQ. V lost 2 bases to trimming and J lost 4 bases; unmatched junction nucleotides: 3. CDR3 length equals 15 residues. As DNA, the CDR3 is TGCGCCAGCAGCTTCCGGACTAGCGGTTACAATGAGCAGTTCTTC. It specifies CASSFRTSGYNEQFF.

The chain joins TRBV27 to TRBJ1-1, with TRBD1 identical over 10 bases. CDR1 MNHEY and CDR2 SMNVEV come from the germline V gene (reference sequence). With 6 bases clipped from V and 1 base from J, the junction kept 5 bases outside the gene matches. This CDR3 spans 15 amino acids. The CDR3: CASSPRQGANTEAFF. In nucleotides, the CDR3 is TGTGCCAGCAGCCCGAGACAGGGGGCGAACACTGAAGCTTTCTTT.

The V and J genes are TRBV5-4 and TRBJ2-1, with 10 bases aligning to TRBD2. The CDR3 is 16 amino acids. CDR1 SGHNT and CDR2 YYREEE come from the germline V gene (reference sequence). V was clipped by 0 bases and J by 2 bases; unmatched bases: 2. In nucleotides, the CDR3 is TGTGCCAGCAGCTTGGAAACTAGCGGGACCTACAATGAGCAGTTCTTC. It codes for CASSLETSGTYNEQFF.